This TCR beta chain derives from a study of blood T cell repertoires in COVID-19. At the level of the study: From T cells, B-cell-depleted T cells, or PBMCs came the material, which was cDNA or gDNA.

The V gene's germline CDR1 is LGHDT and CDR2 YNNKEL (reference sequence). After removal of 4 bases from V and 0 bases from J, the junction contained 1 base not matched to a gene. The CDR3 sequence is 17 residues long. Under the authors' procedure: Reference gene primer amplification in the assay estimated nucleated cell counts. Clones were sequenced by immunoSEQ multiplex PCR, and TCRdb holds only the in-frame ones, with some missing. The V and J calls and the clone size are those of that table, but D and trimming were determined from the DNA. This table holds 200,000 to 300,000 clones, roughly 82% found once.

V is TRBV3-1 (or the pseudogene TRBV3-2) and J is TRBJ2-2, with 14 bases lining up with TRBD2. The clonotype was recovered from a man aged 35-49 years who had recovered from COVID-19. The specimen sequenced was peripheral blood. The CDR3 is CASSLTSGGANTGELFF. CDR3 coding DNA: TGTGCCAGCAGCCTGACTAGCGGGGGGGCGAACACCGGGGAGCTGTTTTTT.